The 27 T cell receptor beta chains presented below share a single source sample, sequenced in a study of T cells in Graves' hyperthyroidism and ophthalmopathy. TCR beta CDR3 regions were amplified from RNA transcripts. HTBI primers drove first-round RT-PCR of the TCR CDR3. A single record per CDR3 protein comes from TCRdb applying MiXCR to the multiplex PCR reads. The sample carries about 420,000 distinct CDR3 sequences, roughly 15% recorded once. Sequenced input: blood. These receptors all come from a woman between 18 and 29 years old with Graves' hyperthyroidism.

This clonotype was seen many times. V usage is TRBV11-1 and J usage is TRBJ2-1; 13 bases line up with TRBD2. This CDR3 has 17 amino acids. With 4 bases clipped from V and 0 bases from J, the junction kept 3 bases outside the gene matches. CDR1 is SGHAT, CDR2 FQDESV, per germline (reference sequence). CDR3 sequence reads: CASSSRTSGSSYNEQFF. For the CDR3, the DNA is TGTGCCAGCAGCTCCCGGACTAGCGGGAGCTCCTACAATGAGCAGTTCTTC.

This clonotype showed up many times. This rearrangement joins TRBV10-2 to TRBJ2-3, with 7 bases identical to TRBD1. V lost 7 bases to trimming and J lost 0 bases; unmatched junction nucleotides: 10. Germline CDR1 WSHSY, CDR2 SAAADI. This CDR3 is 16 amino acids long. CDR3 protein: CASTPGQKVSTDTQYF. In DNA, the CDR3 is TGCGCCAGCACTCCGGGACAGAAGGTTAGCACAGATACGCAGTATTTT.

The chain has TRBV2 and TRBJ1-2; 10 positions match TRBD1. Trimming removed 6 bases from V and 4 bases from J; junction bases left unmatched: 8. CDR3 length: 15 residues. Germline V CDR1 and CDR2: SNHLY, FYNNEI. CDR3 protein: CASSPRQGAIYGYTF. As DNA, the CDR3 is TGTGCCAGCAGCCCTCGACAGGGGGCAATCTATGGCTACACCTTC.

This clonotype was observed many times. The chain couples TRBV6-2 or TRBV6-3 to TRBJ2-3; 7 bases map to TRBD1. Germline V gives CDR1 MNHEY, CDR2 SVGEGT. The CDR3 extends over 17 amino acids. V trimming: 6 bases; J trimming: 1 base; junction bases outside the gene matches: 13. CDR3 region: CASRYNPGQQRTDTQYF. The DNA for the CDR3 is TGTGCCAGCAGGTACAATCCGGGACAGCAACGCACAGATACGCAGTATTTT.

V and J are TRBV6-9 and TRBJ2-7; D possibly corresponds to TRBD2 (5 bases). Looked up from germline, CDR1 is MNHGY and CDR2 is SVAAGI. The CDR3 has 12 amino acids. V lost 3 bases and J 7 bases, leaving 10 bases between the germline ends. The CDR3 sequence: CASSYFSGEQYF. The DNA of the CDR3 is TGTGCCAGCAGTTACTTTTCGGGGGAGCAGTACTTC.

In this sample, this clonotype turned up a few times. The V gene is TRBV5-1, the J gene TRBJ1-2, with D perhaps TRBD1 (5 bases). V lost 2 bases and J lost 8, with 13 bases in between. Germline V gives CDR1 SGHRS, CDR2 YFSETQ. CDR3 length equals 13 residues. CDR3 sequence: CASSFYGRDGYTF. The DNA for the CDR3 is TGCGCCAGCAGCTTTTACGGGAGGGACGGCTACACCTTC.

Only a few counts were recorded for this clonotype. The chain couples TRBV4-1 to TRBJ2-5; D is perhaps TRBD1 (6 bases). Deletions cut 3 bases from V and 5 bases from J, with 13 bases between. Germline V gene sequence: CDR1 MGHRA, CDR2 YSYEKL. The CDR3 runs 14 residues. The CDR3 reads CASSQLSRGETQYF. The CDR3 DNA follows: TGCGCCAGCAGCCAGCTCAGTAGGGGGGAGACCCAGTACTTC.

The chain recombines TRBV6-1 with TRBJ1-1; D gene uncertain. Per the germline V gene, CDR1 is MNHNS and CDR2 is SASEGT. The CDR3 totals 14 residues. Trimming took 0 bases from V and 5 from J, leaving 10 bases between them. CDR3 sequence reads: CASSEAGVRTEAFF. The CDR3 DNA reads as TGTGCCAGCAGTGAAGCGGGTGTGAGAACTGAAGCTTTCTTT.

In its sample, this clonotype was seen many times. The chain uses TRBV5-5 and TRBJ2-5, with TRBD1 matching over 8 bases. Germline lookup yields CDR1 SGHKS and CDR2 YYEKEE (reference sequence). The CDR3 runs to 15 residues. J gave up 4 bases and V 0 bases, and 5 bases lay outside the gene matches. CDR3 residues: CASSLVQGARETQYF. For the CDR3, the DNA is TGTGCCAGCAGCTTGGTTCAGGGGGCGAGAGAGACCCAGTACTTC.

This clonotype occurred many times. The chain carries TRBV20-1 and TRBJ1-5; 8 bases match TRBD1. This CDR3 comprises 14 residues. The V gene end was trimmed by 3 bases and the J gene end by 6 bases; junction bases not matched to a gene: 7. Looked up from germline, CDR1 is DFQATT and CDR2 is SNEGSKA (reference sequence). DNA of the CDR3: TGCAGTGCTAGTGGGGGGACAGGTCGTCAGCCCCAGCATTTT. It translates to CSASGGTGRQPQHF.

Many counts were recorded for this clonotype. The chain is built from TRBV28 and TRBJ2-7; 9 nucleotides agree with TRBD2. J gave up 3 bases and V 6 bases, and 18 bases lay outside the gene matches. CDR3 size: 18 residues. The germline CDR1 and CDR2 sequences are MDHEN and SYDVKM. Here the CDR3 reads CASSVDRVLAGSIYEQYF. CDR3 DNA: TGTGCCAGCAGCGTTGACAGGGTCCTAGCGGGATCCATCTACGAGCAGTACTTC.

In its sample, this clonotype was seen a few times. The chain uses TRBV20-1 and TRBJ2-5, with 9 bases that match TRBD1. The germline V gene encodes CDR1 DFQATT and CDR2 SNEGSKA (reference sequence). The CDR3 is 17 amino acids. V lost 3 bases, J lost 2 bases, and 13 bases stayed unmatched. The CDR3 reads CSASTGGDERLQETQYF. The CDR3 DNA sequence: TGCAGTGCTAGCACAGGGGGCGATGAACGATTACAAGAGACCCAGTACTTC.

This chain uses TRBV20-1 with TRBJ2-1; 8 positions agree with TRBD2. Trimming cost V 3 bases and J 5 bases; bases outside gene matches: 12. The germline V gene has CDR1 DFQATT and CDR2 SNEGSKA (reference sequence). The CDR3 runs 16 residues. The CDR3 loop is CSASVMGLELDNEQFF. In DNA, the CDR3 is TGCAGTGCTAGTGTCATGGGACTAGAGTTGGACAATGAGCAGTTCTTC.

This CDR3 reads CSVETGLRPYEQYF. CDR3 in DNA: TGCAGCGTAGAAACAGGGTTAAGGCCCTACGAGCAGTACTTC. The rearrangement joins TRBV29-1 to TRBJ2-7; tentatively, D is TRBD1 (6 bases). Trimming took off 6 bases at V and 2 bases at J, with 17 bases between the two ends. This CDR3 is 14 amino acids long. Germline V gene sequence: CDR1 SQVTM, CDR2 ANQGSEA.

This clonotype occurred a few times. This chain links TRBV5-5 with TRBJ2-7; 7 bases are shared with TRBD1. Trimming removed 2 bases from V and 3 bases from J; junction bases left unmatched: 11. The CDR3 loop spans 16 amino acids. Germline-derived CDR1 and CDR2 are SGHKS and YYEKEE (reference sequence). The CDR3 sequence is CASSLGGQGQYYEQYF. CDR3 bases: TGTGCCAGCAGCTTAGGGGGTCAGGGACAGTACTACGAGCAGTACTTC.

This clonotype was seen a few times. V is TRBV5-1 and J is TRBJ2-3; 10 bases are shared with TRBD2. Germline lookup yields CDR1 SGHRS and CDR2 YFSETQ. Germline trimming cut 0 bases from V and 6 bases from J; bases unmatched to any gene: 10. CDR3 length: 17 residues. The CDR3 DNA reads TGCGCCAGCAGCTTGGACCCAGCGGGAGGGCCATCGGATACGCAGTATTTT. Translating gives CASSLDPAGGPSDTQYF.

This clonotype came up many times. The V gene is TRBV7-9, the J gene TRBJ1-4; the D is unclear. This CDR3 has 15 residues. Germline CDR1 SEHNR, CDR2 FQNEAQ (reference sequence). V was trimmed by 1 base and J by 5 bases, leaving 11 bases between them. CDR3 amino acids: CASSLDAGRNEKLFF. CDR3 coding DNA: TGTGCCAGCAGCTTAGACGCAGGCCGAAATGAAAAACTGTTTTTT.

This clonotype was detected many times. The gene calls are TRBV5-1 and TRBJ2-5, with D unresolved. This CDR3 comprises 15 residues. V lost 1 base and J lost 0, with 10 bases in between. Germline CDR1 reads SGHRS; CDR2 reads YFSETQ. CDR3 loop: CASSLSAGNQETQYF. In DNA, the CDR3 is TGCGCCAGCAGCTTGTCAGCTGGGAACCAAGAGACCCAGTACTTC.

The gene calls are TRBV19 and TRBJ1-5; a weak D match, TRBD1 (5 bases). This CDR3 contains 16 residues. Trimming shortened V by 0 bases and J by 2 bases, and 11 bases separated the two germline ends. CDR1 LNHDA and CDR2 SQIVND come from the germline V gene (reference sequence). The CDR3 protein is CASSIEPGHGNQPQHF. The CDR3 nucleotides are TGTGCCAGTAGTATAGAACCCGGACATGGCAATCAGCCCCAGCATTTT.

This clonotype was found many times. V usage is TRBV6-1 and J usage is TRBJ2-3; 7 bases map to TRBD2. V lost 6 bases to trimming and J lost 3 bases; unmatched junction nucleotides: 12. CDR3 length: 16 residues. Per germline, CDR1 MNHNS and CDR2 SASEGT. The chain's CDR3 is CASSSGAGAATDTQYF. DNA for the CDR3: TGTGCCAGCAGCTCCGGGGCGGGAGCCGCAACAGATACGCAGTATTTT.

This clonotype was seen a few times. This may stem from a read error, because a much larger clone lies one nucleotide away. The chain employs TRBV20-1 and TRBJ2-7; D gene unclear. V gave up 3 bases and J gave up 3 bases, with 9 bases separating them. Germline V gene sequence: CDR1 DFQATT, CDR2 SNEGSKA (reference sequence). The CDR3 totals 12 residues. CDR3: CSARYRLYEQYF. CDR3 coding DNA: TGCAGTGCTAGGTATAGGCTCTACGAGCAGTACTTC.

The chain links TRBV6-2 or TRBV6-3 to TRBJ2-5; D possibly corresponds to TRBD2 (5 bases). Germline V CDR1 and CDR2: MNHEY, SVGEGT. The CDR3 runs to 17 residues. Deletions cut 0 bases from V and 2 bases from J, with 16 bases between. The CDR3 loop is CASSYSRAPTDQETQYF. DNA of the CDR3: TGTGCCAGCAGTTACTCGAGGGCCCCCACAGATCAAGAGACCCAGTACTTC.

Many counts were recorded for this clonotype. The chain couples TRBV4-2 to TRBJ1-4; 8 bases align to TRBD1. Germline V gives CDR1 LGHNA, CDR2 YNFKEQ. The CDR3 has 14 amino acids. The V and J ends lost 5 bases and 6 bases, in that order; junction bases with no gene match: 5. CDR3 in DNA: TGTGCCAGCAGCAGGACAGGGCTGGATGAAAAACTGTTTTTT. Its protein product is CASSRTGLDEKLFF.

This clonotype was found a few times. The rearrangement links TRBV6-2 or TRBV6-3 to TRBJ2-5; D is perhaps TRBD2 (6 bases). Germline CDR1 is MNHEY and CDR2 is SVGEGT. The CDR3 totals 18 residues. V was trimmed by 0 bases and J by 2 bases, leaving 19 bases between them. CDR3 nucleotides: TGTGCCAGCAGTTACTCGATGTTTGTAGCGGACCATCAAGAGACCCAGTACTTC. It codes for CASSYSMFVADHQETQYF.

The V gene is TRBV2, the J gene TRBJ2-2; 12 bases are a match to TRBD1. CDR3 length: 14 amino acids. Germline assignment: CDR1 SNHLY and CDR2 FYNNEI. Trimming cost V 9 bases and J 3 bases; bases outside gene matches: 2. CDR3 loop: CARGTGGDTGELFF. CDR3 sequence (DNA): TGTGCCAGAGGGACAGGGGGCGACACCGGGGAGCTGTTTTTT. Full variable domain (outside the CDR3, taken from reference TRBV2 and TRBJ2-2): EPEVTQTPSHQVTQMGQEVILRCVPISNHLYFYWYRQILGQKVEFLVSFYNNEISEKSEIFDDQFSVERPDGSNFTLKIRSTKLEDSAMYFCARGTGGDTGELFFGEGSRLTVL.

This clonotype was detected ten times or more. The CDR3 reads CASSLKGQGQNIQYF. DNA for the CDR3: TGTGCCAGCAGCTTAAAAGGGCAGGGACAAAACATTCAGTACTTC. The chain employs TRBV7-2 and TRBJ2-4; D is perhaps TRBD1 or TRBD2 (5 bases each). This CDR3 comprises 15 residues. Deletions cut 2 bases from V and 5 bases from J, with 13 bases between. Germline V lookup: CDR1 SGHTA, CDR2 FQGNSA. Supplemented by reference TRBV7-2 and TRBJ2-4, the full variable domain reads GAGVSQSPSNKVTEKGKDVELRCDPISGHTALYWYRQSLGQGLEFLIYFQGNSAPDKSGLPSDRFSAERTGGSVSTLTIQRTQQEDSAVYLCASSLKGQGQNIQYFGAGTRLSVL.

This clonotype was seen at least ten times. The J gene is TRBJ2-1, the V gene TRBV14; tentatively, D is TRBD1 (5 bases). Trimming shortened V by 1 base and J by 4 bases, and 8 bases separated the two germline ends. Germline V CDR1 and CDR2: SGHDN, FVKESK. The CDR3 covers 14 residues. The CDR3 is CASSQVGAYNEQFF. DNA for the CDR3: TGTGCCAGCAGCCAAGTTGGGGCGTACAATGAGCAGTTCTTC.